A single sample is the source of the 15 T cell receptor beta chains below, sequenced in a study of T cell responses to AZD1222 COVID-19 vaccine. Clones were read by immunoSEQ multiplex PCR, and TCRdb kept only the in-frame ones, dropping some. The table lists roughly 180,000 clones, 94% of them singletons, with about 0.6% in the top ten. Sequencing was performed on peripheral blood, taken on day 0 of AZD1222 vaccination. The origin of the receptors is an adult in good health.

The chain couples TRBV19 to TRBJ1-2; D unclear. The CDR3 has 13 residues. V lost 3 bases and J lost 3, with 8 bases in between. Germline CDR1 is LNHDA and CDR2 is SQIVND (reference sequence). CDR3 nucleotides: TGTGCCAGTAGTATTAACAGCTACTATGGCTACACCTTC. Translation gives CASSINSYYGYTF. Filled out from reference TRBV19 and TRBJ1-2, the complete variable domain reads DGGITQSPKYLFRKEGQNVTLSCEQNLNHDAMYWYRQDPGQGLRLIYYSQIVNDFQKGDIAEGYSVSREKKESFPLTVTSAQKNPTAFYLCASSINSYYGYTFGSGTRLTVV.

J is TRBJ1-2 and V is TRBV4-1; D is uncertain. V gave up 5 bases and J gave up 7 bases, with 14 bases separating them. There are 13 residues in the CDR3. Germline values: CDR1 MGHRA, CDR2 YSYEKL. The CDR3 here is CASSYFQEVGYTF. Written as DNA, the CDR3 is TGCGCCAGCAGCTATTTCCAGGAAGTTGGCTACACCTTC.

The rearrangement uses TRBV28 and TRBJ1-2; 8 positions agree with TRBD1. Germline V gives CDR1 MDHEN, CDR2 SYDVKM. This CDR3 contains 13 residues. The trim removed 6 bases at V and 6 bases at J, leaving 6 bases unmatched. In DNA form, the CDR3 reads TGTGCCAGCAGACCCGGACAGGGCCATGGCTACACCTTC. Its protein product is CASRPGQGHGYTF.

This chain links TRBV20-1 with TRBJ1-1, with D unresolved. Trimming took 3 bases from V and 5 from J, leaving 10 bases between them. The CDR3 is 12 amino acids. CDR1 and CDR2 from the germline V gene are DFQATT and SNEGSKA (reference sequence). Here the CDR3 reads CSASALGTEAFF. The CDR3 DNA reads as TGCAGTGCTAGTGCTTTGGGAACTGAAGCTTTCTTT.

The CDR3 sequence is CASSQSPNGGYGYTF. CDR3 DNA: TGTGCCAGCAGCCAGTCGCCGAACGGAGGCTATGGCTACACCTTC. The genes are TRBV14 and TRBJ1-2; D not certain. The CDR3 totals 15 residues. Looked up from germline, CDR1 is SGHDN and CDR2 is FVKESK. Trimming removed 3 bases at V and 4 bases at J, with 15 bases between.

CDR3 protein: CASRYQGVEEPLHF. CDR3 DNA sequence: TGTGCCAGCAGGTATCAGGGGGTTGAAGAGCCCCTCCACTTT. The rearrangement links TRBV27 to TRBJ1-6, with 7 bases that match TRBD1. CDR1 is MNHEY and CDR2 is SMNVEV in the germline V gene (reference sequence). V was pared by 6 bases and J by 13 bases, with 12 bases of the junction left unmatched. This CDR3 region has 14 residues.

This clone has a single count. The chain carries TRBV5-1 and TRBJ2-7; tentative D call: TRBD2 (5 bases). Germline CDR1 reads SGHRS; CDR2 reads YFSETQ. This CDR3 region has 16 residues. Deletions cut 0 bases from V and 3 bases from J, with 16 bases between. CDR3: CASSLASGISGYEQYF. For the CDR3, the DNA is TGCGCCAGCAGCTTGGCTTCGGGGATATCGGGCTACGAGCAGTACTTC.

V usage is TRBV5-6 and J usage is TRBJ2-1, with TRBD2 matching over 7 bases. The trim removed 4 bases at V and 2 bases at J, leaving 6 bases unmatched. The CDR3 runs to 15 residues. Germline V gene lookup returns CDR1 SGHDT and CDR2 YYEEEE. The CDR3 coding sequence is TGTGCCAGCAGCCGGGGGACTAATGCCTACAATGAGCAGTTCTTC. Translating it yields CASSRGTNAYNEQFF.

The chain is built from TRBV5-4 and TRBJ2-3; D gene unclear. The V gene's germline CDR1 is SGHNT and CDR2 YYREEE (reference sequence). The CDR3 runs 14 residues. Trimming cost V 0 bases and J 5 bases, with 10 bases left between them. CDR3 protein: CASSLVSGGDTQYF. The CDR3 coding sequence is TGTGCCAGCAGCTTGGTTTCTGGTGGAGATACGCAGTATTTT.

V is TRBV10-1 and J is TRBJ1-1; D is unresolved. Per germline, CDR1 WNHNN and CDR2 SYGVQD (reference sequence). This CDR3 has 14 amino acids. V was cut by 6 bases and J by 2 bases, with 13 bases left in between. In nucleotides, the CDR3 is TGCGCCAGCAGCGGCGGACGGGAAAACACTGAAGCTTTCTTT. Protein product: CASSGGRENTEAFF.

The CDR3 DNA reads TGTGCCAGCAGCGCCTACTTCAGACTAGCGGGAATCGAAACCTACGAGCAGTACTTC. Its translation: CASSAYFRLAGIETYEQYF. The chain couples TRBV7-8 to TRBJ2-7, with 11 bases lining up with TRBD2. CDR3 length: 19 amino acids. CDR1 and CDR2 (germline): SGHVS, FQNEAQ. J gave up 2 bases and V 5 bases, and 17 bases lay outside the gene matches.

This clone was observed once. The J gene is TRBJ2-3, the V gene TRBV5-4; 7 nucleotides match TRBD2. The CDR3 runs to 16 residues. In germline, CDR1 is SGHNT, CDR2 YYREEE (reference sequence). After removal of 1 base from V and 1 base from J, the junction contained 6 bases not matched to a gene. This chain's CDR3 is CASSLPREEGTDTQYF. As DNA, the CDR3 is TGTGCCAGCAGCTTGCCACGGGAGGAGGGCACAGATACGCAGTATTTT.

This chain links TRBV19 with TRBJ1-1; D gene uncertain. From germline, CDR1 is LNHDA and CDR2 SQIVND (reference sequence). The CDR3 length is 13 residues. Trimming took off 2 bases at V and 1 base at J, with 5 bases between the two ends. The CDR3 spells CASSIPSNTEAFF. In DNA form, the CDR3 reads TGTGCCAGTAGTATACCTTCGAACACTGAAGCTTTCTTT. The entire variable domain, with the rest obtained from reference TRBV19 and TRBJ1-1, is as follows: DGGITQSPKYLFRKEGQNVTLSCEQNLNHDAMYWYRQDPGQGLRLIYYSQIVNDFQKGDIAEGYSVSREKKESFPLTVTSAQKNPTAFYLCASSIPSNTEAFFGQGTRLTVV.

The chain recombines TRBV5-4 with TRBJ2-3; no definite D call. With 4 bases removed from V and 1 base from J, the gap between germline ends came to 7 bases. Germline-derived CDR1 and CDR2 are SGHNT and YYREEE (reference sequence). This CDR3 has 13 amino acids. CDR3 sequence: CASSRTGTDTQYF. CDR3 bases: TGTGCCAGCAGCAGGACGGGCACAGATACGCAGTATTTT.

The V and J genes are TRBV12-3 or TRBV12-4 and TRBJ2-1; D unclear. The germline V and J ends were trimmed by 4 bases and 3 bases, with 7 bases remaining between them. The CDR3 is made up of 13 amino acids. CDR3 in amino acids: CASSSDGYNEQFF. The CDR3 nucleotides are TGTGCCAGCAGTTCCGATGGCTACAATGAGCAGTTCTTC.